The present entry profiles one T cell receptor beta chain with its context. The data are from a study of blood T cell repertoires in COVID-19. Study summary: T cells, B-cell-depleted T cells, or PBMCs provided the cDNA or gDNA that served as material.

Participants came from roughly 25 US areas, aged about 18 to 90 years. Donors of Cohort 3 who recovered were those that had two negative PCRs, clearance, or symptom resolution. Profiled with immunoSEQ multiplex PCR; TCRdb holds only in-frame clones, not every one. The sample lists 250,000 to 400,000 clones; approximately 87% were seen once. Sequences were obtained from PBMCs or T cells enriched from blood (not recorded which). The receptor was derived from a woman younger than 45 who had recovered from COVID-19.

CDR3 residues: CASSEDTSTDTQYF. CDR3 DNA sequence: TGTGCCAGCAGTGAGGACACATCCACAGATACGCAGTATTTT. The chain uses TRBV6-4 and TRBJ2-3, with D possibly being TRBD1 (5 bases). CDR3 length: 14 residues. The germline V gene encodes CDR1 MRHNA and CDR2 SNTAGT. V lost 3 bases to trimming and J lost 2 bases, with 9 bases between them.